In its sample, the clone carrying this T cell receptor beta chain was seen a few times. V was trimmed by 8 bases and J by 1 base, leaving 8 bases between them. The CDR3 spans 12 residues. The germline CDR1 and CDR2 sequences are MNHEY and SVGAGI. The sample is drawn from a study of T cells after yellow fever vaccination. From the 5' RACE reads, TCRdb called clonotypes with MiXCR, one entry per CDR3 protein. The sample records 200,000 to 300,000 distinct CDR3 sequences, over 10% being singletons. This rearrangement joins TRBV6-5 to TRBJ1-1; D is ambiguous. Sample: CD4+ T cells sorted from PBMCs, taken 45 days after the yellow fever booster vaccination. The TCR comes from a man between 25 and 39 years old who received the YFV17D yellow fever vaccine. The CDR3, as DNA: TGTGCCAGCTGGGAGGGGAACACTGAAGCTTTCTTT. Protein: CASWEGNTEAFF.